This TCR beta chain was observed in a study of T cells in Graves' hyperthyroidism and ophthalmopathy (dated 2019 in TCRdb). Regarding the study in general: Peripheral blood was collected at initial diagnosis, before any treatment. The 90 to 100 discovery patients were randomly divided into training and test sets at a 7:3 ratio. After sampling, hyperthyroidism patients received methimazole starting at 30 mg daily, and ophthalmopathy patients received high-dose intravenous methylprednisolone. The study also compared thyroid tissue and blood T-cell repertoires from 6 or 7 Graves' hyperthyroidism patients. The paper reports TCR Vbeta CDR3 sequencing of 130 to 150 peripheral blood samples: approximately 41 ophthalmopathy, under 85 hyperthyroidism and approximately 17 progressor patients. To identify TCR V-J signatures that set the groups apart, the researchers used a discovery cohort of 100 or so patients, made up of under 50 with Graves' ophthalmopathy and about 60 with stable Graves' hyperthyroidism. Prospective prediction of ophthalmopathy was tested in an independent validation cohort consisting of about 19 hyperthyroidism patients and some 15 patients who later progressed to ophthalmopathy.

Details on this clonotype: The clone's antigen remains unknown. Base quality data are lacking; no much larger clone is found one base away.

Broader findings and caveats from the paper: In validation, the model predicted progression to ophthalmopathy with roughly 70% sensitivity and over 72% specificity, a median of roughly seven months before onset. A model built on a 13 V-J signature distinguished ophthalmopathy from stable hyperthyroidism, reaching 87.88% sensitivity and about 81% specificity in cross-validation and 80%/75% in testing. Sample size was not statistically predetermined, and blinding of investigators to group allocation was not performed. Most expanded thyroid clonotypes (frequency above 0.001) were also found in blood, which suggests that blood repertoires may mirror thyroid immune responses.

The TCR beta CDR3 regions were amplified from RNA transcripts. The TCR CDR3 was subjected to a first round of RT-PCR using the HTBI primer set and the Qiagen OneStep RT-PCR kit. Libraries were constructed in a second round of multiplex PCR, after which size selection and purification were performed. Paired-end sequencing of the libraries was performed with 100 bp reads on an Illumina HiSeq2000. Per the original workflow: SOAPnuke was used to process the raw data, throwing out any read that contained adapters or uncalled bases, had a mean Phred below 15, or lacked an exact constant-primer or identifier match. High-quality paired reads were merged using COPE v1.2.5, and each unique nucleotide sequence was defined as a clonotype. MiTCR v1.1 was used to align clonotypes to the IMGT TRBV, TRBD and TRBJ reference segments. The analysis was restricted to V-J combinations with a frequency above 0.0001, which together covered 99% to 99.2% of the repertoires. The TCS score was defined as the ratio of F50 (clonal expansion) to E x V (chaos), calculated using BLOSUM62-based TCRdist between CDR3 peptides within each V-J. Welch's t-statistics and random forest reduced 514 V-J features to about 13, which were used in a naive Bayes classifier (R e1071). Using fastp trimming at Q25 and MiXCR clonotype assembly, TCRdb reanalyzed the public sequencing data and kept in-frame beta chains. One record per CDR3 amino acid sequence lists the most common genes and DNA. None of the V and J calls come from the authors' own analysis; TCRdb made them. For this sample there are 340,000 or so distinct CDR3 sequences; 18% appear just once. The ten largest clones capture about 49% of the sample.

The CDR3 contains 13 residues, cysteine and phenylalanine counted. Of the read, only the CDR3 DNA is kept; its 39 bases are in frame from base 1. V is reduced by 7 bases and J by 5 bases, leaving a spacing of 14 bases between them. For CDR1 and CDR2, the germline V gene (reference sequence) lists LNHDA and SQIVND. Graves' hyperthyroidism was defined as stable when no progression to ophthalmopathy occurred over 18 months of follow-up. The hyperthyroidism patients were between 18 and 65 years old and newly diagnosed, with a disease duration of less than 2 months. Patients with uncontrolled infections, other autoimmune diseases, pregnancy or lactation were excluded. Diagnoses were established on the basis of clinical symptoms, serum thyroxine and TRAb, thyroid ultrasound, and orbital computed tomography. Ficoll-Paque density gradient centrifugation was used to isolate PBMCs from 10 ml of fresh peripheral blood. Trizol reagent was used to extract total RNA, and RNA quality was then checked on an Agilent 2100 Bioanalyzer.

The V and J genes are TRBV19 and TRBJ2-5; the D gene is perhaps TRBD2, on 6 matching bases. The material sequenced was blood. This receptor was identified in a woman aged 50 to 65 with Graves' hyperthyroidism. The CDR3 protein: CASKGRGRETQYF. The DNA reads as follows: TGTGCCAGTAAGGGGCGGGGCCGGGAGACCCAGTACTTC.